The subject of this entry is one TCR beta chain. Its matching antigen is unknown. Other DNA sequences in this sample translate to the same CDR3. These data originate in a study of cytomegalovirus exposure and HLA in healthy donors. V was trimmed by 0 bases and J by 10 bases, leaving 23 bases between them. Germline lookup yields CDR1 SGDLS and CDR2 YYNGEE. The CDR3 is made up of 17 amino acids. The PCR employed 60 Vbeta primers together with 13 Jbeta primers. Method: immunoSEQ multiplex PCR; TCRdb's copy keeps in-frame clones and lacks some. This table has around 130,000 clones, less than 75% appearing once. Regarding the study as a whole: Most observed TCR sequences were rare, whereas some public TCRs were detected in many donors. Some V segments could not be told apart, so they were left out, TRBV6-2 and TRBV6-3 among them. The authors later linked a missense DCLRE1C variant to TCR beta V- and J-gene trimming.

The TCR sequence derives from a woman aged 40 to 49 in good health and CMV-seropositive. The source material was PBMCs. The chain carries TRBV9 and TRBJ2-1, with D tentatively TRBD2 (6 bases). The CDR3 nucleotides read TGTGCCAGCAGCGTAGGGGGGAGCGGGTTGGTCGCCGGGGAGCAGTTCTTC. Its protein product is CASSVGGSGLVAGEQFF.